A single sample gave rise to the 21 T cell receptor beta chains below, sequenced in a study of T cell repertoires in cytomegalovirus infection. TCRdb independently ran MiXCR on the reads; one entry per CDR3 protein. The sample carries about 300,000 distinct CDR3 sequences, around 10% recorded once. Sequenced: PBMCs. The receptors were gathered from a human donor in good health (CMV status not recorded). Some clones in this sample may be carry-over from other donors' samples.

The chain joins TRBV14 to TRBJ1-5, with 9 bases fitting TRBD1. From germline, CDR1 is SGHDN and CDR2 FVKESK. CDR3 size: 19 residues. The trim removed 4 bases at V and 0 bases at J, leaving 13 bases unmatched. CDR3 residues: CASSLFLGQGPYSNQPQHF. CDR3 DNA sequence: TGTGCCAGCAGCCTTTTCTTGGGACAGGGACCTTATAGCAATCAGCCCCAGCATTTT.

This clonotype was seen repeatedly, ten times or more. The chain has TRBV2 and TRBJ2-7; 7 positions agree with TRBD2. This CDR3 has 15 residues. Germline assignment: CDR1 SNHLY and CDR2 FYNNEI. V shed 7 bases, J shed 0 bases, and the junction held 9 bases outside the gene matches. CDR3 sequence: CASTYSGSPSYEQYF. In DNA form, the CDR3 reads TGTGCCAGCACATATAGCGGGTCCCCCTCCTACGAGCAGTACTTC.

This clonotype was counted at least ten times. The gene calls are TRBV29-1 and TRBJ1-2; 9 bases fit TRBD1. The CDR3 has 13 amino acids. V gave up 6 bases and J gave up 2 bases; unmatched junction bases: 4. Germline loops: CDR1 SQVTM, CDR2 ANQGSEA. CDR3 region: CSVPGTGNYGYTF. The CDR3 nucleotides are TGCAGCGTCCCCGGGACAGGGAACTATGGCTACACCTTC.

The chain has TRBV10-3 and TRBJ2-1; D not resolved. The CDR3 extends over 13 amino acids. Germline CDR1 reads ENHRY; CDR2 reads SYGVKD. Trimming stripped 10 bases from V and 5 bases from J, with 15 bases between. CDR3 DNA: TGTGCCACCAACTCACCTTTTGACAATGAGCAGTTCTTC. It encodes CATNSPFDNEQFF.

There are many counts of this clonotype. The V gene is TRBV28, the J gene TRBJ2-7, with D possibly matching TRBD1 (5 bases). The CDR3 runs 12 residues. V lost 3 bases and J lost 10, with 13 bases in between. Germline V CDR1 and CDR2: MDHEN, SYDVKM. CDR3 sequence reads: CASSFIGARQYV. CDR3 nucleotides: TGTGCCAGCAGTTTTATTGGGGCCAGACAGTACGTC.

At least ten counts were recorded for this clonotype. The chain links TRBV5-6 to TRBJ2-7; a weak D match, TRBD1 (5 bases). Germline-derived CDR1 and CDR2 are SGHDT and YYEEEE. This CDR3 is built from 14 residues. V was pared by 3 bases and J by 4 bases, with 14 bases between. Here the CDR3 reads CASSSRNRWYEQYV. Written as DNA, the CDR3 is TGTGCCAGCAGCTCGAGGAACAGGTGGTACGAGCAGTACGTC.

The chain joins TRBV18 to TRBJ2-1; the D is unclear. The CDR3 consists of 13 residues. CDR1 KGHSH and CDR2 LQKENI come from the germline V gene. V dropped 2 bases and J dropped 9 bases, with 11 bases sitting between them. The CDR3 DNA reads TGTGCCAGCTCACCAAGTAGAGGTACTGAGCAGTTCTTC. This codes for CASSPSRGTEQFF.

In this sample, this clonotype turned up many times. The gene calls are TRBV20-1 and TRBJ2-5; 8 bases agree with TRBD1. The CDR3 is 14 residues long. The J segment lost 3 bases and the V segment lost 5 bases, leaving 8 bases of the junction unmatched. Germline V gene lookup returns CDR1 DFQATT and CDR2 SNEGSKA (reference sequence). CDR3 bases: TGCAGTGCTGCCTCAGGGGGCTGGGAAGAGACCCAGTACTTC. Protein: CSAASGGWEETQYF.

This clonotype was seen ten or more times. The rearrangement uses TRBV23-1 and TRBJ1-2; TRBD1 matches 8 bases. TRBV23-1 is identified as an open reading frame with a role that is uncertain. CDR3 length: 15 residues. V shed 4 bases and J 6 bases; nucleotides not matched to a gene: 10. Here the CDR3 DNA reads TGCGCCAGCAGTCCCCACGGAACAGGGGGGCATGGCTACACCTTC. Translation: CASSPHGTGGHGYTF.

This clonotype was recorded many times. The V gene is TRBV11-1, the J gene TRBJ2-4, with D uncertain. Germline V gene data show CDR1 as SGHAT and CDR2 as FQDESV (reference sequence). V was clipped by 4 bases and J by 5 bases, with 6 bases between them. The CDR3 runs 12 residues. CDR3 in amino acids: CASSSSENIQYF. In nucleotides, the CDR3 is TGTGCCAGCAGCTCATCGGAAAACATTCAGTACTTC.

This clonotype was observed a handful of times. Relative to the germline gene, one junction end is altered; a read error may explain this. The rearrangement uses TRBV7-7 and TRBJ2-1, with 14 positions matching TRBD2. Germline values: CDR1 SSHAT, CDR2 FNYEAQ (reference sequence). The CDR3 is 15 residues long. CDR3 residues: CASSSGLAGADEQFF. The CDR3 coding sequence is TGTGCTAGCAGTTCGGGACTAGCGGGGGCCGATGAGCAGTTCTTC. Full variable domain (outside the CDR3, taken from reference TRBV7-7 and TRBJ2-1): GAGVSQSPRYKVTKRGQDVTLRCDPISSHATLYWYQQALGQGPEFLTYFNYEAQPDKSGLPSDRFSAERPEGSISTLTIQRTEQRDSAMYRCASSSGLAGADEQFFGPGTRLTVL.

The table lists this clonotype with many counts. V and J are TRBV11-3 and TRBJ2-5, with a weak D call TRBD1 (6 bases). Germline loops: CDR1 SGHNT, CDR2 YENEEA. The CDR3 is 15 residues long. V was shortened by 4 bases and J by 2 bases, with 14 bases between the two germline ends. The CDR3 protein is CASSSSPRGQETQYF. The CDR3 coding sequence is TGTGCCAGCAGCTCAAGCCCCAGGGGACAAGAGACCCAGTACTTC.

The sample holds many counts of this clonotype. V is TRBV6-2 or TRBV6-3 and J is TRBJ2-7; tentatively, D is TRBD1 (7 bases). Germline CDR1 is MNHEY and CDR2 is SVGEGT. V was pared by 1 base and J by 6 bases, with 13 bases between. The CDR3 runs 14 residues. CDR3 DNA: TGTGCCAGCAGTTACTTGTACAGGGGAGGCGAGCAGTACGTC. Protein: CASSYLYRGGEQYV.

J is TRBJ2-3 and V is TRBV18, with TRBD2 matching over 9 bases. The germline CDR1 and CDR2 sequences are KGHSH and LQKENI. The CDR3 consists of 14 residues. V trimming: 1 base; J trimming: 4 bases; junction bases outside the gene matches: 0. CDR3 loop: CASSPRGGADTQYF. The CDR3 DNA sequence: TGTGCCAGCTCACCACGCGGGGGGGCAGATACGCAGTATTTT. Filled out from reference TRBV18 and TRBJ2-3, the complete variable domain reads NAGVMQNPRHLVRRRGQEARLRCSPMKGHSHVYWYRQLPEEGLKFMVYLQKENIIDESGMPKERFSAEFPKEGPSILRIQQVVRGDSAAYFCASSPRGGADTQYFGPGTRLTVL.

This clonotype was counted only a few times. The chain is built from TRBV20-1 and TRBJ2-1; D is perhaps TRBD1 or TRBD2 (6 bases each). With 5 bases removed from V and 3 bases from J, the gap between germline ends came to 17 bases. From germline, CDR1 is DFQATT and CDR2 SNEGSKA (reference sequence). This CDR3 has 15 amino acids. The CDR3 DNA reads TGCAGTGCTGGCCGCCCGGGGGCTAACTACAATGAGCAGTTCTTC. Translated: CSAGRPGANYNEQFF.

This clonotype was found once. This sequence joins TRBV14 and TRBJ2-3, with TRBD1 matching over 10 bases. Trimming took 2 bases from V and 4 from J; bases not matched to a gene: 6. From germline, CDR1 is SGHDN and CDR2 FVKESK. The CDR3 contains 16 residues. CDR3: CASSQQGTGEADTQYF. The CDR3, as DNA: TGTGCCAGCAGCCAACAAGGGACAGGGGAGGCAGATACGCAGTATTTT.

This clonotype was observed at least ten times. CDR3 region: CASSLSRGQDRRRNTEAFF. DNA of the CDR3: TGTGCCAGCAGCTTATCAAGGGGACAAGATCGGCGAAGGAACACTGAAGCTTTCTTT. The chain has TRBV7-9 and TRBJ1-1; possibly TRBD1 for D (6 bases). CDR1 SEHNR and CDR2 FQNEAQ come from the germline V gene (reference sequence). Trimming removed 2 bases from V and 1 base from J, with 23 bases in between. The CDR3 runs to 19 residues.

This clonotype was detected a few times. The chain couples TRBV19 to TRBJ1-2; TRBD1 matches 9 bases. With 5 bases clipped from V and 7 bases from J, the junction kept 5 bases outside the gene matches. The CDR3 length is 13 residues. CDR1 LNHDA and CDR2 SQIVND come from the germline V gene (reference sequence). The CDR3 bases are TGTGCCAGTAGTGCCCGGACAGGGGCTGGCTACACCTTC. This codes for CASSARTGAGYTF.

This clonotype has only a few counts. CDR3 amino acids: CASSIGIWKETQYF. In nucleotides, the CDR3 is TGTGCCAGTAGTATAGGGATCTGGAAGGAGACCCAGTACTTC. V is TRBV19 and J is TRBJ2-5; D remains ambiguous. Per the germline V gene, CDR1 is LNHDA and CDR2 is SQIVND (reference sequence). This CDR3 is built from 14 residues. Trimming took 1 base from V and 5 from J, leaving 11 bases between them.

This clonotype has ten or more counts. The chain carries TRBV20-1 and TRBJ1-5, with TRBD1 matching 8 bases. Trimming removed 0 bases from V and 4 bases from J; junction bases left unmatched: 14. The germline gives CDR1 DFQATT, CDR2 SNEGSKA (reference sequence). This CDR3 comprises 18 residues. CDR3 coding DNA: TGCAGTGCTAGAGATTTGCGGCAGGGGGCTCGGGAAAATCAGCCCCAGCATTTT. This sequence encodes CSARDLRQGARENQPQHF.

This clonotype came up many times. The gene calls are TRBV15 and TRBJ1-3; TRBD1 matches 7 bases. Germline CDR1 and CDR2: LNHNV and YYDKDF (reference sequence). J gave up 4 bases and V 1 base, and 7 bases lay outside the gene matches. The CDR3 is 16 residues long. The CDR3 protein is CATSRGQGGAGNTIYF. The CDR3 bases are TGTGCCACCAGCAGAGGACAGGGCGGCGCGGGAAACACCATATATTTT.